What follows are 8 T cell receptor beta chains derived from one specimen sequenced in a study of monozygotic twins with inflammatory bowel disease. TCRdb re-analyzed the 5' RACE reads; it lists each CDR3 protein once, without DNA. The sample data list 200,000 to 250,000 distinct CDR3 sequences. Sequenced sample: blood. Receptors originate from a human donor with ulcerative colitis or Crohn's disease, or a healthy co-twin of an affected twin (not recorded which).

The rearrangement uses TRBV20-1 and TRBJ2-5. Germline V CDR1 and CDR2: DFQATT, SNEGSKA (reference sequence). The CDR3 is 12 amino acids. The CDR3 sequence: CSATLTQETQYF.

The chain recombines TRBV18 with TRBJ2-2. This CDR3 spans 14 amino acids. CDR1 KGHSH and CDR2 LQKENI come from the germline V gene. The CDR3 loop reads CASSGSANTGELFF.

The chain has TRBV23-1 and TRBJ2-7; TCRdb returns TRBD1, unconfirmable since there is no DNA. TRBV23-1 is given ORF status, its function remaining uncertain. This CDR3 is built from 16 residues. CDR3 sequence reads: CASSRTGTQISYEQYF.

This chain connects TRBV20-1 to TRBJ2-7; the TRBD2 assignment by TCRdb is unverifiable without DNA. The CDR3 totals 14 residues. Germline loops: CDR1 DFQATT, CDR2 SNEGSKA (reference sequence). This CDR3 reads CSADGITLSYEQYF.

This rearrangement joins TRBV7-9 to TRBJ1-4. From germline, CDR1 is SEHNR and CDR2 FQNEAQ (reference sequence). The CDR3 consists of 15 residues. The CDR3 sequence: CASSLPRGGNEKLFF.

The rearrangement links TRBV20-1 to TRBJ2-7; the TCRdb D gene call, TRBD2, has no DNA to confirm it. The germline CDR1 and CDR2 sequences are DFQATT and SNEGSKA (reference sequence). The CDR3 has 14 residues. CDR3 residues: CSASTSGFSYEQYF.

V is TRBV5-5 and J is TRBJ2-7; without DNA, the TCRdb call of TRBD1 cannot be checked. Germline V gene lookup returns CDR1 SGHKS and CDR2 YYEKEE (reference sequence). The CDR3 runs to 14 residues. The CDR3 is CASSLGGQNYEQYF. The full variable domain, its missing parts supplied by reference TRBV5-5 and TRBJ2-7, is DAGVTQSPTHLIKTRGQQVTLRCSPISGHKSVSWYQQVLGQGPQFIFQYYEKEERGRGNFPDRFSARQFPNYSSELNVNALLLGDSALYLCASSLGGQNYEQYFGPGTRLTVT.

The chain uses TRBV7-2 and TRBJ2-1; TCRdb names TRBD2, which stays unverified in the absence of DNA. The CDR3 is 15 amino acids. Germline CDR1 SGHTA, CDR2 FQGNSA. CDR3 sequence reads: CASILGDSSYNEQFF.